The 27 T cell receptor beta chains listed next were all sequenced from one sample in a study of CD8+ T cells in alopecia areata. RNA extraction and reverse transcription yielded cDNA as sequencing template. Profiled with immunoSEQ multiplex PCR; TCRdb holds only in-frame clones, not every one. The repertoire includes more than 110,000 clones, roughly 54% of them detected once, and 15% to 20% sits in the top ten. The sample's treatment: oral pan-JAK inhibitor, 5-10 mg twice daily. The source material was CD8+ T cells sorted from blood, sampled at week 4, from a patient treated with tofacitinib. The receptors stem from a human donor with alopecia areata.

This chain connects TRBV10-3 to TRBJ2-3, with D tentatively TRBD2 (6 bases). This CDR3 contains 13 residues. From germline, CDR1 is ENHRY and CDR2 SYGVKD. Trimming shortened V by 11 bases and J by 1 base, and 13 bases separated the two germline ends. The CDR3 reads CAVGGIRTDTQYF. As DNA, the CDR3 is TGTGCCGTGGGGGGTATTCGCACAGATACGCAGTATTTT.

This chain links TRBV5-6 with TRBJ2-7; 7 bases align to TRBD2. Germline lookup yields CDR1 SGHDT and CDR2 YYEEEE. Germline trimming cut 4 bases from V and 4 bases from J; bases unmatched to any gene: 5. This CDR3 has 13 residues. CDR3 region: CASSPSGAYEQYF. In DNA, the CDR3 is TGTGCCAGCAGCCCGAGCGGGGCGTACGAGCAGTACTTC.

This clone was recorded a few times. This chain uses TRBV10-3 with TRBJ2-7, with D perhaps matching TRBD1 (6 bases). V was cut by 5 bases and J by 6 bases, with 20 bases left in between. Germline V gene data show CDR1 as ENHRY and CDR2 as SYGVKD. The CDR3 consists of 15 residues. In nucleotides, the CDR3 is TGTGCCATCAGTCCCCCGGACAGCCTCGGAGGCGAGCAGTACTTC. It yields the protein CAISPPDSLGGEQYF.

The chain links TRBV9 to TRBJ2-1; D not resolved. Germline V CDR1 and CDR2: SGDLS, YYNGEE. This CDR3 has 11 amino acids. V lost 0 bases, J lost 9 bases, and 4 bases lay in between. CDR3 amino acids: CASSVDVEQFF. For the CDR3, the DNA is TGTGCCAGCAGCGTAGATGTTGAGCAGTTCTTC.

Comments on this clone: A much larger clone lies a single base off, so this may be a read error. CDR3 sequence: CASSLPNEQFF. The CDR3 region has the DNA TGTGCCAGCAGCTTGCCGAATGAGCAGTTCTTC. The chain recombines TRBV5-4 with TRBJ2-1, with D uncertain. The ends were cut back, 1 base at V and 7 bases at J, with 3 bases in the middle. The CDR3 runs to 11 residues. Looked up from germline, CDR1 is SGHNT and CDR2 is YYREEE (reference sequence). Full variable domain (rest looked up from reference TRBV5-4 and TRBJ2-1): ETGVTQSPTHLIKTRGQQVTLRCSSQSGHNTVSWYQQALGQGPQFIFQYYREEENGRGNFPPRFSGLQFPNYSSELNVNALELDDSALYLCASSLPNEQFFGPGTRLTVL.

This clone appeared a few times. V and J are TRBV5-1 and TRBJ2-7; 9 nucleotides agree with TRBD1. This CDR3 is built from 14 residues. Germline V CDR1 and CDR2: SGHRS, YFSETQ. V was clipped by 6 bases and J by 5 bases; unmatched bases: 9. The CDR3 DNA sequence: TGCGCCAGCAACCCGCGGGGACAGGGCCACGAGCAGTACTTC. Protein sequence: CASNPRGQGHEQYF.

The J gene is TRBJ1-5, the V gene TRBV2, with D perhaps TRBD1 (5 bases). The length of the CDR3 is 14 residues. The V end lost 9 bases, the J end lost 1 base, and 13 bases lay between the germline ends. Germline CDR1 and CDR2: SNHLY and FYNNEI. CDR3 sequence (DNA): TGTGCCAGGGGGCAGGAGGTAAGCAATCAGCCCCAGCATTTT. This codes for CARGQEVSNQPQHF.

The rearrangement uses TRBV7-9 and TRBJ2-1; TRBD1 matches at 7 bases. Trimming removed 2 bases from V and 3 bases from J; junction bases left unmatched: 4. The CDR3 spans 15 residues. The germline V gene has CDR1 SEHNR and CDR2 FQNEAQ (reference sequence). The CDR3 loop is CASSLSRTGYNEQFF. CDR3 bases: TGTGCCAGCAGCTTATCCCGGACAGGCTACAATGAGCAGTTCTTC.

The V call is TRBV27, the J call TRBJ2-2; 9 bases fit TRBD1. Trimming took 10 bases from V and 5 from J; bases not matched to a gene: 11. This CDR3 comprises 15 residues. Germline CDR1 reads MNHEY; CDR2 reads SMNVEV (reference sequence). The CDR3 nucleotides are TGTGCCACCACCCCGGGACAGGGATGGACCGGGGAGCTGTTTTTT. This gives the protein CATTPGQGWTGELFF.

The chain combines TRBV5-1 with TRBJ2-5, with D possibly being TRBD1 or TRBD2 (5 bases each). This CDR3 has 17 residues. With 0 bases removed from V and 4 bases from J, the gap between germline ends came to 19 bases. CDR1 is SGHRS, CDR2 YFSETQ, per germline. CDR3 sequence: CASSLDYRMGTRETQYF. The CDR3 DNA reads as TGCGCCAGCAGCTTGGATTACAGGATGGGGACGCGAGAGACCCAGTACTTC. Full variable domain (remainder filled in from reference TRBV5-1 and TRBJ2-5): KAGVTQTPRYLIKTRGQQVTLSCSPISGHRSVSWYQQTPGQGLQFLFEYFSETQRNKGNFPGRFSGRQFSNSRSEMNVSTLELGDSALYLCASSLDYRMGTRETQYFGPGTRLLVL.

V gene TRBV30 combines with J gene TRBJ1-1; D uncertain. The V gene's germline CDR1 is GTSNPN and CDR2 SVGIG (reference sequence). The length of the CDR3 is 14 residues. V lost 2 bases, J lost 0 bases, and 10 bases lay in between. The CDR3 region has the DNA TGTGCCTGGAGTTCGGGAGGGATGAACACTGAAGCTTTCTTT. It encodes CAWSSGGMNTEAFF.

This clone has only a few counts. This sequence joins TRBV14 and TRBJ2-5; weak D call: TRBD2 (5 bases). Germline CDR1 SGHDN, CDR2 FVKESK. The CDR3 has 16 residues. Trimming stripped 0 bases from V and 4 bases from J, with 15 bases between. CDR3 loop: CASSQDNPSLGETQYF. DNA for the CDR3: TGTGCCAGCAGCCAAGATAATCCTAGCTTGGGAGAGACCCAGTACTTC.

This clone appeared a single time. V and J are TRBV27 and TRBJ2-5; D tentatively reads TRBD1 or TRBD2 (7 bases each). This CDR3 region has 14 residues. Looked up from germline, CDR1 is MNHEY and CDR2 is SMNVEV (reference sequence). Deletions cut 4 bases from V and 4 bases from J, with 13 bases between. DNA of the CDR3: TGTGCCAGCAGTTCCCCAGGGGGGGCAGAGACCCAGTACTTC. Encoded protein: CASSSPGGAETQYF.

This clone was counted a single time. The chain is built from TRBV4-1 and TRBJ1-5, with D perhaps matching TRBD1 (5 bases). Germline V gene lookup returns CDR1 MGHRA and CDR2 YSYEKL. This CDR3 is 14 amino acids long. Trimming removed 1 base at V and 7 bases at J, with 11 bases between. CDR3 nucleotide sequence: TGCGCCAGCAGCCAAGTAATAGGGGTCCAGCCCCAGCATTTT. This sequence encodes CASSQVIGVQPQHF.

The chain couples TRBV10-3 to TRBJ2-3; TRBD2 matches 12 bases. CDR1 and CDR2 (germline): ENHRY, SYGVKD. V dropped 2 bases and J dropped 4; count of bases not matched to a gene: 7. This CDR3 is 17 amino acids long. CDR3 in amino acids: CAISEHLAGGPPDTQYF. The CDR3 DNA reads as TGTGCCATCAGTGAGCACCTAGCGGGGGGGCCGCCAGATACGCAGTATTTT.

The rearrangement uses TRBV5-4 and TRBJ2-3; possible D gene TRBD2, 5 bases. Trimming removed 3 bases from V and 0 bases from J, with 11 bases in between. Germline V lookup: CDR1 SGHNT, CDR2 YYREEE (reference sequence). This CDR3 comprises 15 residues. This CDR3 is CASSYEGGSTDTQYF. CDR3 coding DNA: TGTGCCAGCAGCTACGAGGGCGGCAGCACAGATACGCAGTATTTT.

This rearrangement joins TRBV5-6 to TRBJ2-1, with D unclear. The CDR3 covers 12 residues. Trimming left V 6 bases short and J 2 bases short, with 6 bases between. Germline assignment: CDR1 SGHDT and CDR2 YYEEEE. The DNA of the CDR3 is TGTGCCAGCACCCGGCCCTACAATGAGCAGTTCTTC. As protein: CASTRPYNEQFF.

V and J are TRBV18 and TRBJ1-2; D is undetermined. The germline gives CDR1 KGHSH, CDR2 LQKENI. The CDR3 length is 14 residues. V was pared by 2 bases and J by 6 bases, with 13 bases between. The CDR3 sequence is CASSPRPGVDGYTF. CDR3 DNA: TGTGCCAGCTCACCAAGGCCCGGGGTAGATGGCTACACCTTC.

For the CDR3, the DNA is TGTGCCTGGAACTTGGGTGCCCTTTATGGCTACACCTTC. Its protein product is CAWNLGALYGYTF. V usage is TRBV30 and J usage is TRBJ1-2; D ambiguous. Between the trimmed V and J ends, which lost 4 bases and 5 bases, there was a span of 14 bases. Germline-derived CDR1 and CDR2 are GTSNPN and SVGIG (reference sequence). The CDR3 totals 13 residues.

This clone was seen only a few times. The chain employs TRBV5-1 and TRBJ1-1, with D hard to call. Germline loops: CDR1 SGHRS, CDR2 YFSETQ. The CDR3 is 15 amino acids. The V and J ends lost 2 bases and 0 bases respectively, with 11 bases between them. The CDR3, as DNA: TGCGCCAGCAGCTTTAGTGGAGATATGAACACTGAAGCTTTCTTT. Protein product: CASSFSGDMNTEAFF. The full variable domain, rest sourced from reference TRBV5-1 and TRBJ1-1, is KAGVTQTPRYLIKTRGQQVTLSCSPISGHRSVSWYQQTPGQGLQFLFEYFSETQRNKGNFPGRFSGRQFSNSRSEMNVSTLELGDSALYLCASSFSGDMNTEAFFGQGTRLTVV.

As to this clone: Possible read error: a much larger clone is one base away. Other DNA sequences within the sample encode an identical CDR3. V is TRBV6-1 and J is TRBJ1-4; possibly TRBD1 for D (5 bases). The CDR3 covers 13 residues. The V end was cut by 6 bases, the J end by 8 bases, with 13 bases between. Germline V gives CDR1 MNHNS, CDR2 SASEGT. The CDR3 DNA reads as TGTGCCAGCAGCCCCGGGGCGCACGAAAAACTGTTTTTT. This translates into CASSPGAHEKLFF.

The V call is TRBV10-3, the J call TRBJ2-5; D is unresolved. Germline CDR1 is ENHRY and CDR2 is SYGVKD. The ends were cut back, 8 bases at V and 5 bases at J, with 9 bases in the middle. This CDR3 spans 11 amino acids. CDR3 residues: CAILKGETQYF. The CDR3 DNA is TGTGCCATCCTCAAAGGGGAGACCCAGTACTTC.

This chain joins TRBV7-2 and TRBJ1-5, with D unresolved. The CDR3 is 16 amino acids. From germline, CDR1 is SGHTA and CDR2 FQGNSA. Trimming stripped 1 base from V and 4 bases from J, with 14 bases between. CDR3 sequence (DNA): TGTGCCAGCAGCTTAGTTTTCGGCCTCCAGAATCAGCCCCAGCATTTT. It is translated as CASSLVFGLQNQPQHF.

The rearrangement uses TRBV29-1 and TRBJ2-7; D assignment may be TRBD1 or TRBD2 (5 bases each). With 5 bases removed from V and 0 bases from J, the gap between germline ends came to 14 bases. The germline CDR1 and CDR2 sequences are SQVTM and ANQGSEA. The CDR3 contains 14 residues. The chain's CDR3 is CSVTRDGSSYEQYF. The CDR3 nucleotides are TGCAGCGTTACCCGGGACGGAAGCTCCTACGAGCAGTACTTC.

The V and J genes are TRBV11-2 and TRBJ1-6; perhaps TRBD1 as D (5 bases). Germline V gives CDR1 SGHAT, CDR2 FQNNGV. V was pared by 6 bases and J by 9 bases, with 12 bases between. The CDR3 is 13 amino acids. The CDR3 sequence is CASRTMGGSPLHF. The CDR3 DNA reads TGTGCCAGCAGGACCATGGGGGGTTCACCCCTCCACTTT. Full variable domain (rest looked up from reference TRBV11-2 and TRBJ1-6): EAGVAQSPRYKIIEKRQSVAFWCNPISGHATLYWYQQILGQGPKLLIQFQNNGVVDDSQLPKDRFSAERLKGVDSTLKIQPAKLEDSAVYLCASRTMGGSPLHFGNGTRLTVT.

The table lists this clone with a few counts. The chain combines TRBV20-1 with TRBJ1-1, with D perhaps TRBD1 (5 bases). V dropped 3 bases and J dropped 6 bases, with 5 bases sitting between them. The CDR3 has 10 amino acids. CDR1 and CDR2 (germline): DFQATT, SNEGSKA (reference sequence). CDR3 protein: CSARGAEAFF. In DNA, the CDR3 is TGCAGTGCTAGGGGGGCTGAAGCTTTCTTT.

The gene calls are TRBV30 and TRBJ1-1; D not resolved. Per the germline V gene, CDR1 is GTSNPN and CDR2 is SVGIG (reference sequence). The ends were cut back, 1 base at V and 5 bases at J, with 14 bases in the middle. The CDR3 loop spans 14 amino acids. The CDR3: CAWSAMAGQTEAFF. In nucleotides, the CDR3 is TGTGCCTGGAGTGCCATGGCGGGCCAGACTGAAGCTTTCTTT.